This TCR beta chain is from a study of CD8 T cells in Susac syndrome. The recently defined diagnostic criteria for definite or probable disease were met by the Susac syndrome patients. TEMRA cells were FACS-enriched, with CD8+ and CD4+ T cells isolated negatively. This CDR3 has 14 residues. The germline V gene encodes CDR1 DFQATT and CDR2 SNEGSKA (reference sequence). Trimming left V 1 base short and J 3 bases short, with 12 bases between. Random hexamers were used to reverse transcribe an amount of about 0.5 to 1 ug RNA. Coverage of TCR beta CDR3 amplification by immunoSEQ multiplex PCR extended to 54 Vbeta and 13 Jbeta. Each CDR3 protein gets one entry after TCRdb re-called the immunoSEQ multiplex PCR reads with MiXCR. The table has approximately 210,000 distinct CDR3 sequences, about 94% seen once.

Input material: CD4+ T cells from PBMCs. This clonotype was obtained from a human donor with Susac syndrome. This chain joins TRBV20-1 and TRBJ1-2; possible D gene TRBD1, 6 bases. The DNA for the CDR3 is TGCAGTGCTAGAGGGGGCAGGGGAGACTATGGCTACACCTTC. The encoded protein is CSARGGRGDYGYTF.